This T cell receptor (beta chain) is drawn from a study of CD8 T cells in Susac syndrome. Overall study context: Blood was drawn from Susac syndrome patients while they were therapy-naive, on corticosteroids, or on intravenous immunoglobulin alone.

This CDR3 has 12 amino acids. V lost 3 bases and J 5 bases, leaving 8 bases between the germline ends. The germline V gene encodes CDR1 MGHRA and CDR2 YSYEKL. The RNA input was roughly 0.45 to 1 ug, and it was reverse transcribed with random hexamers. Each CDR3 protein is one row after TCRdb ran MiXCR on the immunoSEQ multiplex PCR reads. The table lists 180,000 or so distinct CDR3 sequences, 90% to 95% of them singletons. The sequence came from a human donor with Susac syndrome. The gene calls are TRBV4-1 and TRBJ2-7; D is unclear. Sequences were obtained from CD4+ T cells from PBMCs. The CDR3 DNA is TGCGCCAGCAGCCACATAGGTGACGAGCAGTACTTC. The encoded protein is CASSHIGDEQYF.